Given below is one TCR beta chain in context. Only in-frame clones appear in the TCRdb table, and some are missing; sequencing was by immunoSEQ multiplex PCR. Of around 200,000 clones listed, roughly 84% are singletons. This sample was taken from a study of blood T cell repertoires in COVID-19. The wider study: Researchers got acute and convalescent COVID-19 samples from the United States, Italy and Spain. PBMCs, B-cell-depleted T cells, or T cells were the source of the cDNA or gDNA that made up the material.

This receptor was obtained from a woman at least 80 years old with acute or convalescent COVID-19. Source material: peripheral blood.

The CDR3 DNA reads as TGTGCCAGCAGCTTAGCGGGAGCCGGGGAGCTGTTTTTT. It encodes CASSLAGAGELFF. The chain carries TRBV7-6 and TRBJ2-2; D may be TRBD2 (5 bases). CDR1 and CDR2 (germline): SGHVS, FNYEAQ. V was pared by 0 bases and J by 6 bases, with 5 bases between. The CDR3 sequence is 13 residues long. Using reference TRBV7-6 and TRBJ2-2 for the parts outside the CDR3, the full variable domain is GAGVSQSPRYKVTKRGQDVALRCDPISGHVSLYWYRQALGQGPEFLTYFNYEAQQDKSGLPNDRFSAERPEGSISTLTIQRTEQRDSAMYRCASSLAGAGELFFGEGSRLTVL.